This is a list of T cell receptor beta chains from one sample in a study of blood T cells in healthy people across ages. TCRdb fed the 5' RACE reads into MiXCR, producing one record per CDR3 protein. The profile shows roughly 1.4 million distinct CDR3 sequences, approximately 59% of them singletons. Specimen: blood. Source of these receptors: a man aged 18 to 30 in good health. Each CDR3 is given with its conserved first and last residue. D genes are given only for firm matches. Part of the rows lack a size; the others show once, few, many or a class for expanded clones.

CDR3: CASRDRGGETGELFF
DNA: TGTGCCAGCAGAGACAGGGGAGGGGAAACCGGGGAGCTGTTTTTT
D: NA
J: TRBJ2-2
V: TRBV6-1
size: NA

CDR3: CSVVGLAMYEQFF
DNA: TGCAGCGTTGTAGGTCTAGCGATGTACGAGCAGTTCTTC
D: NA
J: TRBJ2-1
V: TRBV29-1
size: NA

CDR3: CASSQDKGAFYGCTF
DNA: TGTGCCAGCAGCCAAGATAAGGGAGCCTTCTATGGCTGCACCTTC
D: NA
J: TRBJ1-2
V: TRBV4-2
size: NA

CDR3: CASSPTGNRGVFDQYF
DNA: TGCGCCAGCAGCCCAACTGGAAACAGGGGGGTTTTTGATCAGTACTTC
D: TRBD1
J: TRBJ2-4
V: TRBV5-1
size: few

CDR3: CASSRYVGGNQPQHF
DNA: TGTGCCAGCAGTCGCTACGTCGGAGGCAATCAGCCCCAGCATTTT
D: NA
J: TRBJ1-5
V: TRBV6-1
size: NA

CDR3: CASKGAGTGGYEQYF
DNA: TGTGCCAGCAAGGGGGCCGGGACAGGGGGCTACGAGCAGTACTTC
D: TRBD1
J: TRBJ2-7
V: TRBV28
size: few

CDR3: CASSLVYKYKYEQYF
DNA: TGTGCCAGCAGCTTGGTTTACAAGTACAAATACGAGCAGTACTTC
D: NA
J: TRBJ2-7
V: TRBV5-5
size: NA

CDR3: CASSARLAEYNEQFF
DNA: TGTGCCAGCAGCGCCCGACTAGCGGAGTACAATGAGCAGTTCTTC
D: TRBD2
J: TRBJ2-1
V: TRBV9
size: few

CDR3: CATRYYRDISYGYTF
DNA: TGTGCCACAAGATACTACAGGGATATTAGCTATGGCTACACCTTC
D: NA
J: TRBJ1-2
V: TRBV6-5
size: once

CDR3: CASSLYGGLSGYTF
DNA: TGTGCCAGCAGTCTCTATGGGGGGTTGAGTGGCTACACCTTC
D: NA
J: TRBJ1-2
V: TRBV27
size: few

CDR3: CASSQGWTGNSPLHF
DNA: TGTGCCAGCAGCCAAGGTTGGACAGGAAATTCACCCCTCCACTTT
D: TRBD1
J: TRBJ1-6
V: TRBV3-1
size: NA

CDR3: CASSPGIGIYEQYF
DNA: TGTGCCAGCAGCCCCGGGATAGGGATTTACGAGCAGTACTTC
D: NA
J: TRBJ2-7
V: TRBV5-5
size: NA

CDR3: CASRITLSQTAEQYF
DNA: TGTGCCAGCAGGATCACCTTGAGTCAAACGGCCGAGCAGTACTTC
D: NA
J: TRBJ2-7
V: TRBV6-5
size: NA

CDR3: CASSLAGPYTDTQYF
DNA: TGCGCCAGCAGCTTGGCAGGGCCCTACACAGATACGCAGTATTTT
D: NA
J: TRBJ2-3
V: TRBV5-1
size: NA

CDR3: CASSKKGVQPQHF
DNA: TGTGCCAGCAGTAAGAAAGGGGTCCAGCCCCAGCATTTT
D: NA
J: TRBJ1-5
V: TRBV28
size: NA

CDR3: CASSVGDRGTDTQYF
DNA: TGTGCCAGCAGCGTAGGGGACAGGGGAACAGATACGCAGTATTTT
D: TRBD1
J: TRBJ2-3
V: TRBV9
size: NA

CDR3: CSVDRHTFYSGANVLTF
DNA: TGCAGCGTTGATCGCCACACTTTTTACTCTGGGGCCAACGTCCTGACTTTC
D: NA
J: TRBJ2-6
V: TRBV29-1
size: NA

CDR3: CATLNPTGGADTQYF
DNA: TGTGCCACCCTAAACCCCACAGGGGGAGCAGATACGCAGTATTTT
D: TRBD1
J: TRBJ2-3
V: TRBV28
size: NA

CDR3: CASSLVTPQGTEAFF
DNA: TGCGCCAGCAGCTTGGTAACCCCGCAGGGCACTGAAGCTTTCTTT
D: NA
J: TRBJ1-1
V: TRBV5-1
size: NA

CDR3: CATKNGDHYEQFF
DNA: TGCGCCACCAAAAACGGGGACCACTACGAGCAGTTCTTC
D: NA
J: TRBJ2-1
V: TRBV10-2
size: NA

CDR3: CASSLDERNEQFF
DNA: TGTGCCAGCAGTTTGGACGAGCGCAATGAGCAGTTCTTC
D: NA
J: TRBJ2-1
V: TRBV6-2/TRBV6-3
size: many

CDR3: CASSREVRGFDNEQFF
DNA: TGTGCCAGCAGCCGAGAGGTCCGGGGTTTCGACAATGAGCAGTTCTTC
D: NA
J: TRBJ2-1
V: TRBV3-1
size: NA

CDR3: CASSSPGTRFETQYF
DNA: TGTGCCAGCAGTTCCCCCGGGACTAGATTTGAGACCCAGTACTTC
D: TRBD2
J: TRBJ2-5
V: TRBV27
size: NA

CDR3: CASSFRLDRLSYEQYF
DNA: TGTGCCAGCAGTTTTAGGCTCGACAGACTCTCCTACGAGCAGTACTTC
D: NA
J: TRBJ2-7
V: TRBV28
size: few

CDR3: CSARPGAGNTEAFF
DNA: TGCAGTGCTAGACCAGGGGCCGGGAACACTGAAGCTTTCTTT
D: NA
J: TRBJ1-1
V: TRBV20-1
size: NA

CDR3: CASSQESPSGASGRVKEQFF
DNA: TGTGCCAGCAGCCAAGAGTCTCCCTCAGGGGCTAGCGGGAGGGTTAAAGAGCAGTTCTTC
D: TRBD2
J: TRBJ2-1
V: TRBV4-2
size: NA

CDR3: CASSFGTSGFPYEQYF
DNA: TGTGCCAGCAGTTTTGGGACTAGCGGGTTCCCCTACGAGCAGTACTTC
D: TRBD2
J: TRBJ2-7
V: TRBV6-5
size: NA

CDR3: CASKTASGANVLTF
DNA: TGTGCCAGTAAGACAGCCTCTGGGGCCAACGTCCTGACTTTC
D: NA
J: TRBJ2-6
V: TRBV19
size: NA

CDR3: CASSEGPVIGNTEAFF
DNA: TGCGCCAGCAGTGAGGGGCCGGTCATCGGGAACACTGAAGCTTTCTTT
D: NA
J: TRBJ1-1
V: TRBV10-2
size: NA

CDR3: CASSYSITAGQQETQYF
DNA: TGTGCCAGCAGTTACTCGATCACGGCGGGACAACAAGAGACCCAGTACTTC
D: NA
J: TRBJ2-5
V: TRBV6-2/TRBV6-3
size: NA

CDR3: CASSSHSRVGYTF
DNA: TGTGCCAGCAGCTCCCATTCCAGGGTCGGCTACACCTTC
D: NA
J: TRBJ1-2
V: TRBV11-2
size: NA

CDR3: CASSHWGSSYEQYF
DNA: TGTGCCAGCAGCCACTGGGGGTCCTCCTACGAGCAGTACTTC
D: NA
J: TRBJ2-7
V: TRBV14
size: NA

CDR3: CASSPASGSGNEQYF
DNA: TGTGCCAGCAGCCCCGCTAGCGGGAGTGGCAACGAGCAGTACTTC
D: TRBD2
J: TRBJ2-7
V: TRBV7-2
size: NA

CDR3: CAISESKGAGGEQFF
DNA: TGTGCCATCAGTGAGTCGAAAGGCGCCGGGGGTGAGCAGTTCTTC
D: NA
J: TRBJ2-1
V: TRBV10-3
size: NA

CDR3: CASTPGQISGYTF
DNA: TGTGCCAGCACCCCCGGACAGATAAGTGGCTACACCTTC
D: NA
J: TRBJ1-2
V: TRBV12-3/TRBV12-4
size: NA

CDR3: CASYGPGDNNEQFF
DNA: TGTGCTAGTTACGGCCCAGGGGATAACAATGAGCAGTTCTTC
D: NA
J: TRBJ2-1
V: TRBV12-5
size: NA

CDR3: CSASTGTSGPEQFF
DNA: TGCAGTGCTTCCACCGGGACTAGCGGGCCTGAGCAGTTCTTC
D: TRBD2
J: TRBJ2-1
V: TRBV20-1
size: NA

CDR3: CAISEPGTGLTEQYF
DNA: TGTGCCATCAGTGAGCCCGGGACAGGGTTAACCGAGCAGTACTTC
D: TRBD1
J: TRBJ2-7
V: TRBV10-3
size: NA

CDR3: CAISVRDQETQYF
DNA: TGTGCCATCAGTGTGCGGGATCAAGAGACCCAGTACTTC
D: NA
J: TRBJ2-5
V: TRBV10-3
size: NA

CDR3: CSVPRLAGGPGNEQFF
DNA: TGCAGCGTGCCTCGGTTAGCGGGAGGGCCGGGGAATGAGCAGTTCTTC
D: TRBD2
J: TRBJ2-1
V: TRBV29-1
size: NA

CDR3: CASSPAGGRGTGELFF
DNA: TGTGCCAGCAGTCCTGCGGGGGGCCGTGGAACCGGGGAGCTGTTTTTT
D: TRBD2
J: TRBJ2-2
V: TRBV2
size: NA

CDR3: CASRPPGQGDGYTF
DNA: TGTGCCAGCAGGCCCCCCGGACAGGGGGATGGCTACACCTTC
D: TRBD1
J: TRBJ1-2
V: TRBV5-4
size: NA

CDR3: CASSSSTAGVWDTQYF
DNA: TGTGCCAGCAGCTCCTCCACAGCGGGGGTATGGGATACGCAGTATTTT
D: TRBD2
J: TRBJ2-3
V: TRBV7-2
size: NA

CDR3: CASKGQGNQPQHF
DNA: TGTGCCAGCAAGGGACAGGGCAATCAGCCCCAGCATTTT
D: TRBD1
J: TRBJ1-5
V: TRBV12-3/TRBV12-4
size: few

CDR3: CAISFDRSNYGYTF
DNA: TGTGCCATCAGTTTTGACAGGTCCAACTATGGCTACACCTTC
D: NA
J: TRBJ1-2
V: TRBV10-3
size: NA

CDR3: CSVYLQGGFGLIAGYTF
DNA: TGCAGCGTCTACCTACAGGGGGGTTTCGGATTGATCGCCGGCTACACCTTC
D: TRBD1
J: TRBJ1-2
V: TRBV29-1
size: NA

CDR3: CASSLAASGITDTQYF
DNA: TGTGCCAGCAGCTTAGCGGCTAGCGGGATCACAGATACGCAGTATTTT
D: TRBD2
J: TRBJ2-3
V: TRBV7-2
size: NA

CDR3: CAIREDRTYEQYF
DNA: TGTGCCATCAGAGAGGACAGAACCTACGAGCAGTACTTC
D: NA
J: TRBJ2-7
V: TRBV10-3
size: few

CDR3: CSARERLVQETQYF
DNA: TGCAGTGCTAGAGAGCGGTTGGTCCAAGAGACCCAGTACTTC
D: NA
J: TRBJ2-5
V: TRBV20-1
size: few

CDR3: CASSWDLGEKLFF
DNA: TGTGCCAGCAGTTGGGACTTGGGTGAAAAACTGTTTTTT
D: NA
J: TRBJ1-4
V: TRBV28
size: NA

CDR3: CASSLAYSGANVLTF
DNA: TGTGCCAGCAGCTTAGCGTATTCTGGGGCCAACGTCCTGACTTTC
D: NA
J: TRBJ2-6
V: TRBV7-8
size: few

CDR3: CASGEQFF
DNA: TGTGCCAGCGGCGAGCAGTTCTTC
D: NA
J: TRBJ2-1
V: TRBV6-6
size: few

CDR3: CASSLTRESGYTF
DNA: TGTGCCAGCAGCTTGACAAGGGAGAGTGGCTACACCTTC
D: NA
J: TRBJ1-2
V: TRBV5-5
size: few

CDR3: CASAFGLAGSSGANVLTF
DNA: TGTGCTAGTGCCTTCGGACTAGCGGGGAGCTCTGGGGCCAACGTCCTGACTTTC
D: TRBD2
J: TRBJ2-6
V: TRBV12-5
size: NA

CDR3: CASRSYITPQHF
DNA: TGTGCCAGCAGATCCTATATCACGCCCCAGCATTTT
D: NA
J: TRBJ1-5
V: TRBV6-1
size: NA

CDR3: CASSNDDRGYEQYF
DNA: TGTGCCAGCAGCAATGACGACAGGGGTTACGAGCAGTACTTC
D: TRBD1
J: TRBJ2-7
V: TRBV11-2
size: once

CDR3: CSVIAASTDTQYF
DNA: TGCAGTGTGATAGCGGCTAGCACAGATACGCAGTATTTT
D: NA
J: TRBJ2-3
V: TRBV20-1
size: NA

CDR3: CSASQGQGALSYNSPLHF
DNA: TGCAGTGCTAGTCAGGGACAGGGGGCCCTCTCCTATAATTCACCCCTCCACTTT
D: TRBD1
J: TRBJ1-6
V: TRBV20-1
size: NA

CDR3: CASSFVRLGAQETQYF
DNA: TGTGCCAGCAGCTTCGTTCGGTTGGGAGCTCAAGAGACCCAGTACTTC
D: NA
J: TRBJ2-5
V: TRBV11-2
size: NA

CDR3: CASSPPQGPYEKLFF
DNA: TGTGCCAGCAGCCCCCCGCAGGGACCATACGAAAAACTGTTTTTT
D: NA
J: TRBJ1-4
V: TRBV7-9
size: NA